This entry lists 18 T cell receptor beta chains sequenced from one sample in a study of cytomegalovirus exposure and HLA in healthy donors (dated by TCRdb to 2015 to 2018). The method behind the library was the immunoSEQ multiplex PCR assay. A mixture of 60 forward primers for TCR Vbeta segments and 13 reverse primers for TCR Jbeta segments was used in the multiplex PCR. Imported from immuneACCESS, the table was reduced by TCRdb to in-frame sequences with V and J called. These copies leave out some clones; in studies compared against another copy, an unresolved V gene accounts for under half, and the cause of the remainder is not known. The sample yields around 130,000 clones; under 90% were counted once. Together, the top ten hold around 4.1% of the sample. Sequenced sample: PBMCs. The source of these receptors is a woman aged 40 to 55 in good health and CMV-seronegative.

The V gene is TRBV5-1, the J gene TRBJ2-3; D perhaps matches TRBD2 (6 bases). The CDR3 sequence is 14 residues long. Germline values: CDR1 SGHRS, CDR2 YFSETQ. V was clipped by 4 bases and J by 2 bases, with 11 bases between them. In nucleotides, the CDR3 is TGCGCCAGCAGCCAAGGACTAAACACAGATACGCAGTATTTT. Its translation is CASSQGLNTDTQYF.

The chain has TRBV28 and TRBJ1-3; no firm D call. The CDR3 loop spans 14 amino acids. V was shortened by 5 bases and J by 6 bases, with 14 bases between the two germline ends. CDR1 is MDHEN and CDR2 is SYDVKM in the germline V gene. In DNA form, the CDR3 reads TGTGCCAGCAGTCGATGGGGAGAGGAAAACACCATATATTTT. This translates into CASSRWGEENTIYF.

This clone was seen ten or more times. This chain joins TRBV29-1 and TRBJ2-2; D perhaps matches TRBD2 (6 bases). V lost 0 bases and J lost 8, with 10 bases in between. The germline gives CDR1 SQVTM, CDR2 ANQGSEA. This CDR3 has 13 residues. The CDR3 region is CSVEDFGGGELFF. The CDR3 DNA is TGCAGCGTTGAAGATTTCGGGGGAGGGGAGCTGTTTTTT.

This chain links TRBV5-6 with TRBJ2-5; TRBD2 aligns across 9 bases. V was pared by 0 bases and J by 5 bases, with 5 bases of the junction left unmatched. This CDR3 region has 15 residues. Germline V gene lookup returns CDR1 SGHDT and CDR2 YYEEEE. The CDR3 is CASSLGRGGRETQYF. The CDR3 DNA sequence: TGTGCCAGCAGCTTGGGGCGGGGGGGCCGGGAGACCCAGTACTTC. Combining the CDR3 with reference TRBV5-6 and TRBJ2-5 gives the whole variable domain DAGVTQSPTHLIKTRGQQVTLRCSPKSGHDTVSWYQQALGQGPQFIFQYYEEEERQRGNFPDRFSGHQFPNYSSELNVNALLLGDSALYLCASSLGRGGRETQYFGPGTRLLVL.

The rearrangement joins TRBV29-1 to TRBJ1-2; a possible D gene is TRBD1 (5 bases). Trimming removed 4 bases from V and 4 bases from J, with 22 bases in between. The CDR3 consists of 16 residues. CDR1 and CDR2 from the germline V gene are SQVTM and ANQGSEA. The CDR3 region has the DNA TGCAGCGTTGTGGACACGACGGCGCGATGGTCCTATGGCTACACCTTC. This gives the protein CSVVDTTARWSYGYTF.

The rearrangement uses TRBV27 and TRBJ1-4; the match to TRBD1 covers 9 bases. The CDR3 contains 19 residues. Per germline, CDR1 MNHEY and CDR2 SMNVEV (reference sequence). Trimming took 6 bases from V and 8 from J; bases not matched to a gene: 22. CDR3 sequence (DNA): TGTGCCAGCAGAAGTCCCGGGACAGGGTCGTTCGGGGGTCGGGAAAAACTGTTTTTT. Protein: CASRSPGTGSFGGREKLFF.

Many counts were recorded for this clone. This sequence joins TRBV6-6 and TRBJ2-1; 13 nucleotides align to TRBD2. CDR3 length equals 13 residues. CDR1 and CDR2 from the germline V gene are MNHNY and SVGAGI (reference sequence). V dropped 8 bases and J dropped 8; count of bases not matched to a gene: 3. The CDR3 nucleotides are TGTGCCAGCGGGACTAGCGGGGCGTATGAGCAGTTCTTC. As protein: CASGTSGAYEQFF.

The rearrangement uses TRBV14 and TRBJ1-1; D may be TRBD1 (6 bases). The CDR3 spans 13 residues. Trimming left V 1 base short and J 8 bases short, with 11 bases between. Looked up from germline, CDR1 is SGHDN and CDR2 is FVKESK. The CDR3: CASSQGSGTEAFF. CDR3 DNA sequence: TGTGCCAGCAGCCAAGGGTCCGGGACAGAAGCTTTCTTT.

The chain couples TRBV5-1 to TRBJ1-6; perhaps TRBD1 as D (6 bases). V shed 0 bases and J shed 2 bases, with 12 bases lying between them. Germline V gives CDR1 SGHRS, CDR2 YFSETQ. CDR3 length: 17 residues. The CDR3 here is CASSLGQVVTYNSPLHF. The CDR3 nucleotides are TGCGCCAGCAGCTTGGGACAGGTTGTAACCTATAATTCACCCCTCCACTTT.

As regards this clone: At the DNA level, this CDR3 is encoded by other sequences in the same sample as well. The chain uses TRBV7-9 and TRBJ2-3; a weak D match, TRBD1 (5 bases). Germline loops: CDR1 SEHNR, CDR2 FQNEAQ (reference sequence). This CDR3 comprises 14 residues. V lost 1 base and J 3 bases, leaving 8 bases between the germline ends. Here the CDR3 reads CASSLGQGTDTQYF. The DNA of the CDR3 is TGTGCCAGCAGCTTAGGTCAGGGTACAGATACGCAGTATTTT.

This chain uses TRBV19 with TRBJ1-6; TRBD1 aligns across 7 bases. V shed 3 bases and J 10 bases; nucleotides not matched to a gene: 9. Germline V gene data show CDR1 as LNHDA and CDR2 as SQIVND (reference sequence). The CDR3 extends over 15 amino acids. The CDR3 coding sequence is TGTGCCAGTAGTATGGGGGACAGTTCGTTCTCACCCCTCCACTTT. Protein product: CASSMGDSSFSPLHF.

The genes are TRBV28 and TRBJ1-6, with D uncertain. Germline V CDR1 and CDR2: MDHEN, SYDVKM. The CDR3 has 13 residues. V dropped 8 bases and J dropped 9 bases, with 14 bases sitting between them. The CDR3: CASGSLQSSPLHF. For the CDR3, the DNA is TGTGCCAGCGGTTCACTCCAATCTTCACCCCTCCACTTT. The complete variable domain, with remaining parts taken from reference TRBV28 and TRBJ1-6, reads DVKVTQSSRYLVKRTGEKVFLECVQDMDHENMFWYRQDPGLGLRLIYFSYDVKMKEKGDIPEGYSVSREKKERFSLILESASTNQTSMYLCASGSLQSSPLHFGNGTRLTVT.

This rearrangement joins TRBV19 to TRBJ1-1; TRBD1 agrees at 8 bases. V was pared by 3 bases and J by 4 bases, with 1 base of the junction left unmatched. Germline-derived CDR1 and CDR2 are LNHDA and SQIVND (reference sequence). This CDR3 has 13 amino acids. The CDR3 protein is CASSIGTGTEAFF. The CDR3 region has the DNA TGTGCCAGTAGTATCGGGACAGGCACTGAAGCTTTCTTT.

The genes are TRBV28 and TRBJ2-1; weak D call: TRBD1 (6 bases). Trimming took off 4 bases at V and 0 bases at J, with 16 bases between the two ends. Looked up from germline, CDR1 is MDHEN and CDR2 is SYDVKM. CDR3 length equals 17 residues. Here the CDR3 DNA reads TGTGCCAGCAGTTCTTCCCAGGGGATAGGCTCCTACAATGAGCAGTTCTTC. Amino acids: CASSSSQGIGSYNEQFF.

The genes are TRBV6-4 and TRBJ1-1; the match to TRBD1 covers 12 bases. Trimming removed 6 bases from V and 5 bases from J; junction bases left unmatched: 4. The CDR3 is made up of 14 amino acids. Germline assignment: CDR1 MRHNA and CDR2 SNTAGT. The CDR3 sequence is CASRGDRGRTEAFF. DNA for the CDR3: TGTGCCAGCAGGGGGGACAGGGGGCGAACTGAAGCTTTCTTT.

This clone was observed a handful of times. This chain uses TRBV7-9 with TRBJ1-1; D unclear. Per the germline V gene, CDR1 is SEHNR and CDR2 is FQNEAQ (reference sequence). The CDR3 spans 13 residues. V lost 3 bases and J 9 bases, leaving 14 bases between the germline ends. CDR3 bases: TGTGCCAGCAGCTTCTCGGGGTCTCCCCAAGCTTTCTTT. Its translation is CASSFSGSPQAFF.

Details on this clone: The sample holds other DNA sequences that translate to the same CDR3. This chain links TRBV7-2 with TRBJ2-5; no definite D call. CDR1 and CDR2 (germline): SGHTA, FQGNSA. CDR3 length: 11 amino acids. V was trimmed by 5 bases and J by 3 bases, leaving 4 bases between them. Here the CDR3 reads CASSPKETQYF. The CDR3, as DNA: TGTGCCAGCAGCCCTAAAGAGACCCAGTACTTC.

This chain connects TRBV15 to TRBJ2-5; 9 positions agree with TRBD1. The J call may be mistaken, given a closer DNA end match to TRBJ2-7. The CDR3 loop spans 16 amino acids. Per germline, CDR1 LNHNV and CDR2 YYDKDF (reference sequence). CDR3 residues: CATSSDGTGINYEQYF. Here the CDR3 DNA reads TGTGCCACCAGCAGCGACGGGACAGGGATTAACTACGAGCAGTACTTC.